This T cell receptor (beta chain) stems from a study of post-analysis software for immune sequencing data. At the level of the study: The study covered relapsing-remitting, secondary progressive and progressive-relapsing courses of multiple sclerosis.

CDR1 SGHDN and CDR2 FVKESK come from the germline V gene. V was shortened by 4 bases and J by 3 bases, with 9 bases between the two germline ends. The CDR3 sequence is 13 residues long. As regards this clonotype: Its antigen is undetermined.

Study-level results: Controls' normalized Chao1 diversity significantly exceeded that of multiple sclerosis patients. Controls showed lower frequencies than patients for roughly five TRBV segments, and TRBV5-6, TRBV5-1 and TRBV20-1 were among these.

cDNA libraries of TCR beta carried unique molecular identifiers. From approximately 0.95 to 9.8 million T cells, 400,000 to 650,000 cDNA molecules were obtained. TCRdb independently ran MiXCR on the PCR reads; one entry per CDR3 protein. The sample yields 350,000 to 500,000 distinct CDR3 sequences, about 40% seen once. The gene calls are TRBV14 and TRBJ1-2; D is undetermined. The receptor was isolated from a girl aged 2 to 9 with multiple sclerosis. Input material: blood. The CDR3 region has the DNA TGTGCCAGCAGCCCCCTCGGTCACTATGGCTACACCTTC. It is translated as CASSPLGHYGYTF.